This T cell receptor beta chain was captured by sequencing in a study of T cell responses to AZD1222 COVID-19 vaccine. The CDR3 covers 10 residues. Trimming shortened V by 1 base and J by 6 bases, and 0 bases separated the two germline ends. CDR1 and CDR2 (germline): SNHLY, FYNNEI. Concerning this clone: What it binds is not known. The sample carries other DNA sequences with the same CDR3.

Study-level points and caveats: Spike-specific TCRs gained breadth and depth after people received two AZD1222 doses. Seropositivity was recorded at baseline in only six AZD1222 recipients.

The assay was immunoSEQ multiplex PCR, and TCRdb's table has in-frame clones only and misses some. The sample lists some 84,000 clones, 70% to 90% occurring once. This sequence originates from an adult who received the AZD1222 COVID-19 vaccine. Sample: peripheral blood, taken 28 days after the second AZD1222 dose. The rearrangement links TRBV2 to TRBJ2-5, with D uncertain. CDR3 sequence: CASSEETQYF. The CDR3, as DNA: TGTGCCAGCAGTGAAGAGACCCAGTACTTC.